This T cell receptor beta chain stems from a study of blood T cell repertoires in COVID-19. Study as a whole: Some COVID-19 samples were acute and others convalescent; all came from the United States, Italy and Spain.

As processed by the authors: How many nucleated cells were present was estimated from reference gene primer amplification. The repertoire was sequenced with immunoSEQ multiplex PCR; TCRdb's copy has only in-frame clones and lacks some. That table is the source of V, J and clone size, and D and trimming were worked out from the DNA. The sample lists roughly 230,000 clones; about 86% were seen once. CDR1 and CDR2 (germline): SGHAT, FQNNGV. The CDR3 totals 14 residues. Trimming cost V 5 bases and J 7 bases, with 15 bases left between them. Specimen: peripheral blood. The receptor was derived from a man aged 45-65 years with active or convalescent COVID-19. V is TRBV11-2 and J is TRBJ1-3, with a weak D call TRBD1 (5 bases). The CDR3 loop reads CASSPQGFWNTIYF. CDR3 DNA: TGTGCCAGCAGCCCCCAGGGCTTTTGGAACACCATATATTTT.